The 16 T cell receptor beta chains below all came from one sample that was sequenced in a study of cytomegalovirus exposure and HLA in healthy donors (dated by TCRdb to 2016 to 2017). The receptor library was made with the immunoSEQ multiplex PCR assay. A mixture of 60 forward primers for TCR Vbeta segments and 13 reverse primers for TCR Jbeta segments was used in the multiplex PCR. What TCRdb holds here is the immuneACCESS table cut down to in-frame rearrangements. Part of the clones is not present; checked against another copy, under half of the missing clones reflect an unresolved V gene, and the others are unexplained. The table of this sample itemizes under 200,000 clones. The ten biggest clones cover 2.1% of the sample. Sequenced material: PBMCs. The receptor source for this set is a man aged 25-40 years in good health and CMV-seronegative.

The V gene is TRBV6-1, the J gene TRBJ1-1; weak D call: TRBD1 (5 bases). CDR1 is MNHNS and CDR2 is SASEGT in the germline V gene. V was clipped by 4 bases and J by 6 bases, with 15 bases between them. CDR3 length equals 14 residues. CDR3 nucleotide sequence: TGTGCCAGCAGTGCGCAGGGAAGGGGATCTGAAGCTTTCTTT. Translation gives CASSAQGRGSEAFF.

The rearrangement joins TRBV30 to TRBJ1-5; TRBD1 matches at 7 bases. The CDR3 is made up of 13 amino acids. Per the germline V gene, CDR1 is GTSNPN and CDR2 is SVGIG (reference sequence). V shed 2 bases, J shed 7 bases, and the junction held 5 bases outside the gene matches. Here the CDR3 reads CAWSSTGWQPQHF. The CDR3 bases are TGTGCCTGGAGTTCGACAGGGTGGCAGCCCCAGCATTTT. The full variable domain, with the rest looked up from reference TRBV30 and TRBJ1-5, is SQTIHQWPATLVQPVGSPLSLECTVEGTSNPNLYWYRQAAGRGLQLLFYSVGIGQISSEVPQNLSASRPQDRQFILSSKKLLLSDSGFYLCAWSSTGWQPQHFGDGTRLSIL.

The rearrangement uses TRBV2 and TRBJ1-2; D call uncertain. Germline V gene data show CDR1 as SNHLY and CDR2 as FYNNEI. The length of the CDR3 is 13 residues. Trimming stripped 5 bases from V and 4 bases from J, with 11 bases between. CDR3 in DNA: TGTGCCAGCAGTTCGACTCCGGGCTATGGCTACACCTTC. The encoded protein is CASSSTPGYGYTF.

CDR3 region: CASSLGQGQPQHF. CDR3 sequence (DNA): TGTGCCAGCAGCTTAGGACAGGGTCAGCCCCAGCATTTT. This chain connects TRBV7-8 to TRBJ1-5; 7 bases are shared with TRBD1. The CDR3 is 13 amino acids. The germline V gene has CDR1 SGHVS and CDR2 FQNEAQ. V shed 1 base, J shed 6 bases, and the junction held 0 bases outside the gene matches.

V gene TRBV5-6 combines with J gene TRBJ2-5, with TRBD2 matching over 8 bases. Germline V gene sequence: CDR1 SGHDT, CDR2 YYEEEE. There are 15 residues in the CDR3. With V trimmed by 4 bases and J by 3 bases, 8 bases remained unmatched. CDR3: CASSAAGGHEETQYF. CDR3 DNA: TGTGCCAGCAGCGCGGCGGGAGGCCATGAAGAGACCCAGTACTTC.

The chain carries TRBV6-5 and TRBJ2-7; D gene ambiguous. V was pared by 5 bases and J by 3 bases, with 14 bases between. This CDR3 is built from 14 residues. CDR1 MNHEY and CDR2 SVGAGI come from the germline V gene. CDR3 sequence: CASSPVAVVYEQYF. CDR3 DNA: TGTGCCAGCAGTCCCGTCGCGGTCGTCTACGAGCAGTACTTC.

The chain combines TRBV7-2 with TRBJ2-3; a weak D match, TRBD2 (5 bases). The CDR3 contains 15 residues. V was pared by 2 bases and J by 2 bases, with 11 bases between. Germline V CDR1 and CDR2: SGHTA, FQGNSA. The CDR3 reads CASSLTSGYTDTQYF. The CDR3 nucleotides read TGTGCCAGCAGCTTAACCAGCGGCTACACAGATACGCAGTATTTT.

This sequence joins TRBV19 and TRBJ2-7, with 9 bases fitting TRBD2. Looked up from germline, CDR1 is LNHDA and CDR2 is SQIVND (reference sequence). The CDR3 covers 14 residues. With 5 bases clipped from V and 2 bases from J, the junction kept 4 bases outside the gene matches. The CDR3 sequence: CASSPSGVPYEQYF. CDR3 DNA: TGTGCCAGTAGTCCTAGCGGGGTTCCCTACGAGCAGTACTTC.

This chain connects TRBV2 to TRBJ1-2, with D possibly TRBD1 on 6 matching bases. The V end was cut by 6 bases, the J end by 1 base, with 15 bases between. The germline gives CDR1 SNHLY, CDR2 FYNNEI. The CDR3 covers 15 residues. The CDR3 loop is CASSLQGGNNYGYTF. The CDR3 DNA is TGTGCCAGCAGCCTCCAAGGGGGAAATAACTATGGCTACACCTTC.

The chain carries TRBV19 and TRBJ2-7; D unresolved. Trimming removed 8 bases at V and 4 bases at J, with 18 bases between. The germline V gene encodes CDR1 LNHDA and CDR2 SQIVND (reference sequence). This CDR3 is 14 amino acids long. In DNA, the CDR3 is TGTGCCAGTCGATGGGCTATTTCTCCTTACGAGCAGTACTTC. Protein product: CASRWAISPYEQYF.

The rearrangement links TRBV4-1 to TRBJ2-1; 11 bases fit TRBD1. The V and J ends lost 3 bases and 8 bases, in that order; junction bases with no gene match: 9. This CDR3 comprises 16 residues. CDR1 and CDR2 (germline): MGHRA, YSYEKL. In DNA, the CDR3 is TGCGCCAGCAGCCACCGGACAGGGGGCGTTTTCGATGAGCAGTTCTTC. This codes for CASSHRTGGVFDEQFF.

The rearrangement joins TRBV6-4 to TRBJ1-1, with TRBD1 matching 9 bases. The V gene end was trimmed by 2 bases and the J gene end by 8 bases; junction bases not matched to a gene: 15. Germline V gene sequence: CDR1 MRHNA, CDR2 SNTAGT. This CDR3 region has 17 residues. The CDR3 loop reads CASSDNPGQGFEEEAFF. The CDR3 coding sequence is TGTGCCAGCAGTGACAATCCGGGACAGGGATTTGAAGAGGAAGCTTTCTTT.

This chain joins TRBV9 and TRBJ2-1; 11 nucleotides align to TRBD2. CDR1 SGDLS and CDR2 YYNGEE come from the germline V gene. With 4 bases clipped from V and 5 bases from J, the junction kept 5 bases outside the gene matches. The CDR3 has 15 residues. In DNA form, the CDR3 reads TGTGCCAGCAGCCAAATGGGACTAGCGGACAATGAGCAGTTCTTC. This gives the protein CASSQMGLADNEQFF.

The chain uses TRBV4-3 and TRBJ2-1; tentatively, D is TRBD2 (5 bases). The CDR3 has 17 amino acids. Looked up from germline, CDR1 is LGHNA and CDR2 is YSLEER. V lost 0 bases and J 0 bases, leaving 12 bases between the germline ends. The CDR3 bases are TGCGCCAGCAGCCAAGATCGAGCTAGCTTCTCCTACAATGAGCAGTTCTTC. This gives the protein CASSQDRASFSYNEQFF.

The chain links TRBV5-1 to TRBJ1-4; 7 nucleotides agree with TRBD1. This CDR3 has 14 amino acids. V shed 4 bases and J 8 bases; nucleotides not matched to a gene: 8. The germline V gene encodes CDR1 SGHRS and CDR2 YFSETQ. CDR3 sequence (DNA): TGCGCCAGCAGCAGTACAGGGGAGAACGAAAAACTGTTTTTT. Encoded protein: CASSSTGENEKLFF.

DNA for the CDR3: TGTGCCAGCAGCCTCGGACTAGCGGCCGGGGAGCTGTTTTTT. The encoded protein is CASSLGLAAGELFF. V gene TRBV7-9 combines with J gene TRBJ2-2, with 10 bases aligning to TRBD2. The CDR3 has 14 residues. CDR1 is SEHNR and CDR2 is FQNEAQ in the germline V gene (reference sequence). J was trimmed by 6 bases and V by 5 bases; bases with no gene match: 3.